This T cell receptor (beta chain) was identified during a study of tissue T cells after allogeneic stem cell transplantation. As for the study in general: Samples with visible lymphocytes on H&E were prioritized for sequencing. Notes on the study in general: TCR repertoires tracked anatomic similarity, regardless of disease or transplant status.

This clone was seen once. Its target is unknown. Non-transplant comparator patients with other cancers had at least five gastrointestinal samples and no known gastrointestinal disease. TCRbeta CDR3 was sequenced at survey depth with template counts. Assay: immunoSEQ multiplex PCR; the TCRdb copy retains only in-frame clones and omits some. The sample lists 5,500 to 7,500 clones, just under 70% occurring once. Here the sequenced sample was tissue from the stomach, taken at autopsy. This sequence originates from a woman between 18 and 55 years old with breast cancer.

The CDR3 region is CASSEGTGFYNEQFF. CDR3 bases: TGTGCCAGCAGTGAGGGGACAGGTTTCTACAATGAGCAGTTCTTC. V and J are TRBV6-1 and TRBJ2-1; 8 positions agree with TRBD1. CDR1 MNHNS and CDR2 SASEGT come from the germline V gene. After removal of 3 bases from V and 3 bases from J, the junction contained 4 bases not matched to a gene. The CDR3 is made up of 15 amino acids.